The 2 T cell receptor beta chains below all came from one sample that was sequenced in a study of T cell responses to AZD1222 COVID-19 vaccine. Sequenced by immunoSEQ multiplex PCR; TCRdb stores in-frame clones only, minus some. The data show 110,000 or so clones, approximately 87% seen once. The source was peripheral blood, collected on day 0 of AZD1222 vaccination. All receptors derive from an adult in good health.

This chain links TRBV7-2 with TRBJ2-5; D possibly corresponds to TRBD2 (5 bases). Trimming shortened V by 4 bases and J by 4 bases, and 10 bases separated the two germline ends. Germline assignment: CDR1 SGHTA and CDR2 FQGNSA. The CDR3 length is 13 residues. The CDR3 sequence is CASSWTSPETQYF. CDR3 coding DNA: TGTGCCAGCAGCTGGACTTCCCCAGAGACCCAGTACTTC.

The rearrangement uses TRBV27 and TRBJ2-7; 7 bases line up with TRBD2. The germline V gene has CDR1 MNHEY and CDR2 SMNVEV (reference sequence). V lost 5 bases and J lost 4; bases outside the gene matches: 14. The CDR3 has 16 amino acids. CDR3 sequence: CASSIRWGGSLYEQYF. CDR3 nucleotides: TGTGCCAGCAGTATCCGATGGGGCGGGAGTTTGTACGAGCAGTACTTC.